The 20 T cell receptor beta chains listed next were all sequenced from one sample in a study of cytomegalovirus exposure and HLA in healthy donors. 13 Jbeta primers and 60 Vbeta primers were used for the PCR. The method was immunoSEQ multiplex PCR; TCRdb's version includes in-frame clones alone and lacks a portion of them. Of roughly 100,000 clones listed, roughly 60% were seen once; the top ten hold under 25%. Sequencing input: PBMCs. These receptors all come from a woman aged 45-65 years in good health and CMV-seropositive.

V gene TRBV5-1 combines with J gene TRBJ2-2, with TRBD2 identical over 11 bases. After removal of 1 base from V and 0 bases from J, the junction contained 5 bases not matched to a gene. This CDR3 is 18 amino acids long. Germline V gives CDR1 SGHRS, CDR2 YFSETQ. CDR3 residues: CASSLNPSGGTNTGELFF. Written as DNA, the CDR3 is TGCGCCAGCAGCTTGAATCCTAGCGGGGGGACGAACACCGGGGAGCTGTTTTTT.

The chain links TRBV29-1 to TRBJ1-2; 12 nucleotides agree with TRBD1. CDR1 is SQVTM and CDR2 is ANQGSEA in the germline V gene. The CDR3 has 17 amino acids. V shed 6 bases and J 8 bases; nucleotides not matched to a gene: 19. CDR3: CSVVPGQGARNSGGYTF. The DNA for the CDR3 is TGCAGCGTAGTACCGGGACAGGGGGCGAGGAATTCGGGCGGCTACACCTTC.

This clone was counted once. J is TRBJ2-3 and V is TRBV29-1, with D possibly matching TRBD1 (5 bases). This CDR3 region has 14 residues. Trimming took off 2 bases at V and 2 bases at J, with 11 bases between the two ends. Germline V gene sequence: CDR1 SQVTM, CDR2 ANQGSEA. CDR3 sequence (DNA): TGCAGCGTTGAATGGGGCTACAACACAGATACGCAGTATTTT. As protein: CSVEWGYNTDTQYF.

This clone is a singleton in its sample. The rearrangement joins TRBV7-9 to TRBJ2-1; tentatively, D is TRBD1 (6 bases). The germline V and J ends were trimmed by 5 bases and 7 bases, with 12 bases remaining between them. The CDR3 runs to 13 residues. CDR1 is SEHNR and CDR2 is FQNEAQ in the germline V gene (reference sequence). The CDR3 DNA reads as TGTGCCAGCAGCATGACAGGTCAGAATGAGCAGTTCTTC. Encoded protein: CASSMTGQNEQFF.

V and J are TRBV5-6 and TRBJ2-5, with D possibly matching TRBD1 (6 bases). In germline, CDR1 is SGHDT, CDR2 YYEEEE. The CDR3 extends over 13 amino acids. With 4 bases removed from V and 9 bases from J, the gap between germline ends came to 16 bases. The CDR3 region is CASSRSTGAAQYF. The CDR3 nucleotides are TGTGCCAGCAGCCGATCGACAGGCGCGGCCCAGTACTTC.

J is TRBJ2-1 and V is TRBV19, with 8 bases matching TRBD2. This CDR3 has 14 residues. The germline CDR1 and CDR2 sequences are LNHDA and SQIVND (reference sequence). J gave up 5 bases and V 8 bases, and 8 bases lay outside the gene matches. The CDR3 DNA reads TGTGCCAGTTCCCGGGGGGGATCCGACAATGAGCAGTTCTTC. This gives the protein CASSRGGSDNEQFF.

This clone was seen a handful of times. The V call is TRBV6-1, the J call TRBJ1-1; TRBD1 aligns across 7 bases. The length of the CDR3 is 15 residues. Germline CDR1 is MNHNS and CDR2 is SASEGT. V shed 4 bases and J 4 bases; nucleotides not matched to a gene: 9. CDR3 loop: CASSARRQGGTEAFF. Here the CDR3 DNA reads TGTGCCAGCAGTGCCCGAAGACAGGGCGGCACTGAAGCTTTCTTT.

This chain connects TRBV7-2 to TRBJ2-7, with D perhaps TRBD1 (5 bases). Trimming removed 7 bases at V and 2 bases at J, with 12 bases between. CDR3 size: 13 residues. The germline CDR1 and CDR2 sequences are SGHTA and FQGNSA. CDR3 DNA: TGTGCCAGCACGTCGACAGATGCCTACGAGCAGTACTTC. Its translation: CASTSTDAYEQYF. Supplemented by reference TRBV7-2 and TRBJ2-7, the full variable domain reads GAGVSQSPSNKVTEKGKDVELRCDPISGHTALYWYRQSLGQGLEFLIYFQGNSAPDKSGLPSDRFSAERTGGSVSTLTIQRTQQEDSAVYLCASTSTDAYEQYFGPGTRLTVT.

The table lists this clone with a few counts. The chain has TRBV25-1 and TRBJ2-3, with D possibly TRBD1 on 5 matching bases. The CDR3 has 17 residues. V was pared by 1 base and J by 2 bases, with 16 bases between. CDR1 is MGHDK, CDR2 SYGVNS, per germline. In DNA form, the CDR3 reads TGTGCCAGCAGTGAATTTATAAGGGGTACCTACACAGATACGCAGTATTTT. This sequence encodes CASSEFIRGTYTDTQYF.

The CDR3 coding sequence is TGTGCCAGCAGCTTAGTCGCGGGTAGCGGGTACAATGAGCAGTTCTTC. This encodes CASSLVAGSGYNEQFF. The chain joins TRBV7-2 to TRBJ2-1; 7 bases are shared with TRBD2. This CDR3 has 16 residues. V lost 1 base to trimming and J lost 4 bases; unmatched junction nucleotides: 7. Germline V gene data show CDR1 as SGHTA and CDR2 as FQGNSA.

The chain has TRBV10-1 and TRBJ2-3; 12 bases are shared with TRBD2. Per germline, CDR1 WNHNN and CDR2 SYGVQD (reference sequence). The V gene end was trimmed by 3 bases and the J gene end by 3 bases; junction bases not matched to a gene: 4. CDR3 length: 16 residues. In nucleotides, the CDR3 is TGCGCCAGCAGTGATTCTAGCGGGGGGGTGACAGATACGCAGTATTTT. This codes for CASSDSSGGVTDTQYF.

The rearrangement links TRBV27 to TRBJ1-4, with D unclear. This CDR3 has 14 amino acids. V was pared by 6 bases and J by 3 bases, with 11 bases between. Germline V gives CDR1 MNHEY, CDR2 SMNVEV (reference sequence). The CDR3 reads CASSGGGSNEKLFF. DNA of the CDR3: TGTGCCAGCAGCGGAGGAGGATCTAATGAAAAACTGTTTTTT.

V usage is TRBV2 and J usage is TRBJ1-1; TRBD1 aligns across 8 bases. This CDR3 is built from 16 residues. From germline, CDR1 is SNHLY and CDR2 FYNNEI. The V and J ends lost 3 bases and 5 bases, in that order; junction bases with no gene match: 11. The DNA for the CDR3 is TGTGCCAGCAGTGACCGGCAGGGGGCTGTCGAGACTGAAGCTTTCTTT. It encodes CASSDRQGAVETEAFF.

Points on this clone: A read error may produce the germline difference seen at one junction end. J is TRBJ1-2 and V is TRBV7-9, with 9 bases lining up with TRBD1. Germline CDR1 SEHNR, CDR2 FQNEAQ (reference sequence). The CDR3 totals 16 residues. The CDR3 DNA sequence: TGTTCCAGCAGCTACTCCGGGACAGGGAGGGACTATGGCTACACCTTC. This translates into CSSSYSGTGRDYGYTF.

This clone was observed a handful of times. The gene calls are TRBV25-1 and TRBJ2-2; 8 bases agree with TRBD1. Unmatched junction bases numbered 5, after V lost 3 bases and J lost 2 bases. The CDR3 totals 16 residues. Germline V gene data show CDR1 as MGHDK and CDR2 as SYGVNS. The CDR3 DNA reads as TGTGCCAGCAGTGATAGGGGGACAGGCAACACCGGGGAGCTGTTTTTT. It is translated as CASSDRGTGNTGELFF.

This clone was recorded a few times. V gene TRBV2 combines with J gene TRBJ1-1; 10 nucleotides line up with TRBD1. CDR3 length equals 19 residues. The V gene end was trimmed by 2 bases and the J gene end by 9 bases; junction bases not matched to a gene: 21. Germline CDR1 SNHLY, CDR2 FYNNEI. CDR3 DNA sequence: TGTGCCAGCAGTGAACGGGGACAGGGGCACGTGGTTCACTCGGATAAAGCTTTCTTT. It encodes CASSERGQGHVVHSDKAFF.

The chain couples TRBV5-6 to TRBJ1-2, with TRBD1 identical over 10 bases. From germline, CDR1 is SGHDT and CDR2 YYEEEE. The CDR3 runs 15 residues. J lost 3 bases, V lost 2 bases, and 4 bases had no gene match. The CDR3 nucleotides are TGTGCCAGCAGCTTTGGGACAGGGGACGACTATGGCTACACCTTC. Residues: CASSFGTGDDYGYTF.

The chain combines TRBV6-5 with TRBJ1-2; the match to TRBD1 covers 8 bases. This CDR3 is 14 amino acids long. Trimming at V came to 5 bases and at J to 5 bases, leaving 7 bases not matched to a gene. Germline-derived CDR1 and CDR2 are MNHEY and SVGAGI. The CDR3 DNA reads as TGTGCCAGCAGTGACCAGGGGGCGCGGTATGGCTACACCTTC. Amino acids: CASSDQGARYGYTF.

The DNA of the CDR3 is TGTGCCAGCAGTTTATTAGGACTAGCGTTCTACGAGCAGTACTTC. Amino acids: CASSLLGLAFYEQYF. V and J are TRBV28 and TRBJ2-7; 9 positions agree with TRBD2. With 1 base clipped from V and 3 bases from J, the junction kept 4 bases outside the gene matches. Germline V lookup: CDR1 MDHEN, CDR2 SYDVKM. CDR3 length: 15 amino acids.

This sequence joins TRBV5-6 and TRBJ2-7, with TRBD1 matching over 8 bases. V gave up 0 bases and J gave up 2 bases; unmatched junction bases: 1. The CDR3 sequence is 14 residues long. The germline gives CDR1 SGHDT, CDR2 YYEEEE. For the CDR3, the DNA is TGTGCCAGCAGCTTGGGACAGGGGCCCTACGAGCAGTACTTC. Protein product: CASSLGQGPYEQYF.